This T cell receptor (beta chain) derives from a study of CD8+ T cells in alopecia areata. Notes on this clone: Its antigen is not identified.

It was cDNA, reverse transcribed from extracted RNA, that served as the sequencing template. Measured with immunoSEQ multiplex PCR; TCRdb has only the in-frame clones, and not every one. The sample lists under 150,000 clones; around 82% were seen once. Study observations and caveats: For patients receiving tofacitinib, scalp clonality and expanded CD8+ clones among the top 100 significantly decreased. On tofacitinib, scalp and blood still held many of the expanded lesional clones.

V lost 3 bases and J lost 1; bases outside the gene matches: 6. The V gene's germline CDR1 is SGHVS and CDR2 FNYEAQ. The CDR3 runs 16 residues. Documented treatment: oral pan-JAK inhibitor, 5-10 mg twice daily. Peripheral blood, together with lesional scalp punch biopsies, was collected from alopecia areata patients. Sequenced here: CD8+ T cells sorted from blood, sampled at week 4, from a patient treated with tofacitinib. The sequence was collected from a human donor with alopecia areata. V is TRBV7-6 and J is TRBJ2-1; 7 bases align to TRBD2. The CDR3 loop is CASSFSSGDSYNEQFF. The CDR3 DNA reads TGTGCCAGCAGCTTTTCCAGCGGGGATTCCTACAATGAGCAGTTCTTC.